Listed here is a single TCR beta chain. CDR3 length equals 17 residues. The germline V gene has CDR1 SGHAT and CDR2 FQNNGV. V was pared by 5 bases and J by 6 bases, with 16 bases of the junction left unmatched. The sample belongs to a study of T-cell memory formation after mild COVID-19. TCRdb reprocessed the 5' RACE reads via MiXCR and lists one record per CDR3 protein. The sample has more than 250,000 distinct CDR3 sequences, around 15% seen once. This TCR was sampled from a man younger than 35 who had mild COVID-19 (a few samples of this study predate the infection). Cell type and time point are not known. The sequencing sample was made of PBMCs or a T cell subset sorted from them (not recorded which). The chain joins TRBV11-2 to TRBJ1-2; 9 bases are shared with TRBD1. This chain's CDR3 is CASSPTHSGRDRDGYTF. DNA of the CDR3: TGTGCCAGCAGCCCTACCCATTCGGGCCGGGACAGGGATGGCTACACCTTC.